This TCR beta chain was found in a study of OX40 agonist ivuxolimab in advanced cancers. Study-wide context: Patients were dosed intravenously with ivuxolimab at 0.01 to 10 mg/kg every 2 weeks.

Concerning this clone itself: Its target is unknown.

The length of the CDR3 is 15 residues. The germline V gene has CDR1 SEHNR and CDR2 FQNEAQ (reference sequence). Trimming left V 5 bases short and J 2 bases short, with 10 bases between. General study points: Which antigen the expanded peripheral T cells recognized is unknown. Among the lowest peripheral clonal expansion occurred in 0.1-3.0 mg/kg partial responders. Several nonresponders also turned out to have low normalized T-cell clonal expansion.

Only in-frame clones appear in the TCRdb table, and some are missing; sequencing was by immunoSEQ multiplex PCR. This table holds roughly 89,000 clones, about 87% found once. The material was CD4+ or CD8+ T cells sorted from blood, obtained in a trial of the OX40 agonist ivuxolimab. This TCR was sampled from an adult with an advanced solid tumor such as melanoma, head and neck, liver or kidney cancer. The chain is built from TRBV7-9 and TRBJ2-6, with D possibly matching TRBD1 (5 bases). CDR3 sequence: CASSPGSPGANVLTF. The CDR3 coding sequence is TGTGCCAGCAGCCCAGGGTCTCCTGGGGCCAACGTCCTGACTTTC.